Each of the 25 T cell receptor beta chains below was sequenced from the same sample in a study of Tregs in tolerant kidney transplant recipients. The repertoire was sequenced with immunoSEQ multiplex PCR; TCRdb's copy has only in-frame clones and lacks some. The sample has 50,000 or so clones, roughly nine tenths seen once. Related graft donors supplied nonmyeloablative bone marrow transplants, and mixed chimerism was transient. Sequencing used CD8+ T cells from blood (PBMCs), obtained 24 months after the transplant. All receptors come from a human patient who received a combined kidney and bone marrow transplant. A share of the T cells may be of graft donor origin.

This clone was observed a few times. The chain uses TRBV7-6 and TRBJ2-5; 8 bases align to TRBD1. Germline CDR1 reads SGHVS; CDR2 reads FNYEAQ. The CDR3 is made up of 14 amino acids. Unmatched junction bases numbered 7, after V lost 5 bases and J lost 5 bases. CDR3 nucleotides: TGTGCCAGCAGCCACGGACAGGGTCGGGAGACCCAGTACTTC. Translation gives CASSHGQGRETQYF.

This clone appeared once. The rearrangement links TRBV14 to TRBJ2-7; D gene unclear. This CDR3 region has 13 residues. V was shortened by 0 bases and J by 0 bases, with 3 bases between the two germline ends. Germline V lookup: CDR1 SGHDN, CDR2 FVKESK. The DNA of the CDR3 is TGTGCCAGCAGCCAAGACCACTCCTACGAGCAGTACTTC. Protein: CASSQDHSYEQYF.

The J gene is TRBJ2-7, the V gene TRBV6-1; the match to TRBD1 covers 9 bases. CDR3 length: 15 residues. J gave up 3 bases and V 1 base, and 4 bases lay outside the gene matches. Germline V CDR1 and CDR2: MNHNS, SASEGT. The CDR3 reads CASSEVGTGFYEQYF. CDR3 in DNA: TGTGCCAGCAGTGAAGTGGGGACAGGGTTCTACGAGCAGTACTTC.

CDR3 sequence reads: CASSLGLVYTGELFF. For the CDR3, the DNA is TGTGCCAGCAGCTTAGGGCTAGTCTACACCGGGGAGCTGTTTTTT. This chain joins TRBV7-8 and TRBJ2-2; no clear D. V lost 1 base, J lost 3 bases, and 9 bases lay in between. The germline gives CDR1 SGHVS, CDR2 FQNEAQ. CDR3 length: 15 residues.

This clone was seen once. The chain joins TRBV13 to TRBJ2-7, with a possible D match to TRBD2 (5 bases). The ends were cut back, 3 bases at V and 0 bases at J, with 18 bases in the middle. CDR3 length equals 17 residues. The germline CDR1 and CDR2 sequences are PRHDT and FYEKMQ (reference sequence). The CDR3 is CASSFATLLGNSYEQYF. CDR3 coding DNA: TGTGCCAGCAGCTTTGCCACCTTACTAGGGAACTCCTACGAGCAGTACTTC.

This clone was observed once. The chain recombines TRBV7-9 with TRBJ1-1, with D maybe TRBD1 (5 bases). Germline-derived CDR1 and CDR2 are SEHNR and FQNEAQ (reference sequence). Trimming cost V 1 base and J 5 bases, with 14 bases left between them. This CDR3 is 15 amino acids long. The DNA for the CDR3 is TGTGCCAGCAGCTTAGGTGTGGGGCTAGGGACTGAAGCTTTCTTT. Translated: CASSLGVGLGTEAFF.

The genes are TRBV4-3 and TRBJ2-1, with a possible D match to TRBD2 (7 bases). The germline V and J ends were trimmed by 1 base and 2 bases, with 15 bases remaining between them. The CDR3 extends over 17 amino acids. Germline V CDR1 and CDR2: LGHNA, YSLEER. CDR3 in DNA: TGCGCCAGCAGCCAAGCCAGGGGACGGGGGGCCTACAATGAGCAGTTCTTC. Protein: CASSQARGRGAYNEQFF.

This clone was seen only a few times. The rearrangement uses TRBV6-5 and TRBJ1-5; D call uncertain. The V gene lost 6 bases and the J gene lost 2 bases, with 11 bases spanning the gap. In germline, CDR1 is MNHEY, CDR2 SVGAGI. The CDR3 contains 14 residues. The CDR3 region has the DNA TGTGCCAGCAGGCCGGTGGGCCGCAATCAGCCCCAGCATTTT. This codes for CASRPVGRNQPQHF.

The table lists this clone with a count of one. The V call is TRBV19, the J call TRBJ2-3, with 8 positions matching TRBD2. The germline V gene encodes CDR1 LNHDA and CDR2 SQIVND (reference sequence). This CDR3 contains 17 residues. The trim removed 1 base at V and 0 bases at J, leaving 6 bases unmatched. CDR3 sequence: CASSIGVGGGSTDTQYF. In nucleotides, the CDR3 is TGTGCCAGTAGTATAGGAGTCGGGGGGGGGAGCACAGATACGCAGTATTTT.

The V and J genes are TRBV19 and TRBJ1-5; TRBD1 agrees at 11 bases. CDR3 length: 15 amino acids. The germline V gene encodes CDR1 LNHDA and CDR2 SQIVND (reference sequence). With 3 bases clipped from V and 4 bases from J, the junction kept 2 bases outside the gene matches. CDR3 in amino acids: CASSMGDRGNQPQHF. Here the CDR3 DNA reads TGTGCCAGTAGTATGGGGGACAGGGGGAATCAGCCCCAGCATTTT.

In this sample, this clone turned up once. This chain connects TRBV4-2 to TRBJ1-4, with TRBD1 as a possible D gene (6 bases). This CDR3 is 16 amino acids long. The V and J ends lost 1 base and 4 bases respectively, with 13 bases between them. The V gene's germline CDR1 is LGHNA and CDR2 YNFKEQ. The CDR3 bases are TGTGCCAGCAGCCAAGCACTGGACAGTAGTAATGAAAAACTGTTTTTT. Encoded protein: CASSQALDSSNEKLFF.

This clone was seen only once. V and J are TRBV5-6 and TRBJ2-1, with 7 bases fitting TRBD1. Germline V lookup: CDR1 SGHDT, CDR2 YYEEEE. CDR3 length: 14 amino acids. The V segment lost 3 bases and the J segment 2 bases; nucleotides outside the gene matches: 2. CDR3 nucleotides: TGTGCCAGCAGCTGGGGGACAGCCTACAATGAGCAGTTCTTC. It yields the protein CASSWGTAYNEQFF.

DNA for the CDR3: TGCAGCGCAGTGAGCGGTGAAAAACTGTTTTTT. Translated: CSAVSGEKLFF. This chain joins TRBV29-1 and TRBJ1-4, with D unresolved. From germline, CDR1 is SQVTM and CDR2 ANQGSEA. This CDR3 has 11 amino acids. V was cut by 7 bases and J by 7 bases, with 10 bases left in between.

This chain joins TRBV6-5 and TRBJ2-1; 8 bases line up with TRBD2. Germline V gene sequence: CDR1 MNHEY, CDR2 SVGAGI. V dropped 6 bases and J dropped 8; count of bases not matched to a gene: 6. The CDR3 has 13 residues. Written as DNA, the CDR3 is TGTGCCAGCAGAAGCGGGGGTTCAGATGAGCAGTTCTTC. As protein: CASRSGGSDEQFF.

The rearrangement joins TRBV7-6 to TRBJ1-2; 8 nucleotides agree with TRBD1. The germline V gene has CDR1 SGHVS and CDR2 FNYEAQ. CDR3 size: 15 residues. The junction had 4 bases not matched to a gene; V was cut back by 1 base and J by 3 bases. The CDR3 region has the DNA TGTGCCAGCAGCTTAGAGTCAGGGGGCTACTATGGCTACACCTTC. It specifies CASSLESGGYYGYTF.

V and J are TRBV6-5 and TRBJ1-2; 7 nucleotides line up with TRBD1. Germline V gene lookup returns CDR1 MNHEY and CDR2 SVGAGI. This CDR3 has 14 residues. V was clipped by 5 bases and J by 4 bases; unmatched bases: 7. The CDR3 protein is CASSGTEPFYGYTF. The CDR3 bases are TGTGCCAGCAGTGGGACAGAACCCTTCTATGGCTACACCTTC.

This rearrangement joins TRBV7-9 to TRBJ2-1; 8 bases agree with TRBD2. The V gene's germline CDR1 is SEHNR and CDR2 FQNEAQ (reference sequence). This CDR3 has 17 residues. With V trimmed by 4 bases and J by 7 bases, 15 bases remained unmatched. The CDR3 DNA reads TGTGCCAGCAGCTACTACCGTTGGGAAGCGGGAGTTAATGAGCAGTTCTTC. It specifies CASSYYRWEAGVNEQFF.

The chain has TRBV9 and TRBJ2-1; no clear D. Trimming stripped 3 bases from V and 0 bases from J, with 7 bases between. Germline CDR1 and CDR2: SGDLS and YYNGEE. CDR3 length equals 14 residues. The CDR3 loop reads CASSDVSSYNEQFF. CDR3 DNA: TGTGCCAGCAGCGACGTCAGCTCCTACAATGAGCAGTTCTTC.

The chain is built from TRBV5-4 and TRBJ2-7, with a possible D match to TRBD2 (5 bases). CDR1 SGHNT and CDR2 YYREEE come from the germline V gene (reference sequence). Trimming left V 0 bases short and J 0 bases short, with 7 bases between. The CDR3 spans 14 residues. The chain's CDR3 is CASSLGESSYEQYF. For the CDR3, the DNA is TGTGCCAGCAGCTTGGGGGAGTCCTCCTACGAGCAGTACTTC.

The gene calls are TRBV4-2 and TRBJ2-7; possible D gene TRBD1, 5 bases. Germline values: CDR1 LGHNA, CDR2 YNFKEQ. The CDR3 has 15 residues. Trimming took off 5 bases at V and 5 bases at J, with 19 bases between the two ends. The CDR3 nucleotides read TGTGCCAGCAGCTTGTTTTGGGGCAGTAAGGACGAGCAGTACTTC. Translation: CASSLFWGSKDEQYF.

V and J are TRBV7-9 and TRBJ2-7; D remains unclear. Germline V gives CDR1 SEHNR, CDR2 FQNEAQ (reference sequence). This CDR3 has 12 residues. V gave up 3 bases and J gave up 2 bases, with 5 bases separating them. The CDR3 loop is CASSFLAYEQYF. The CDR3 nucleotides read TGTGCCAGCAGCTTCCTTGCCTACGAGCAGTACTTC.

This clone has only one observation. The chain uses TRBV7-9 and TRBJ2-2; TRBD1 might be the D (6 bases). Germline lookup yields CDR1 SEHNR and CDR2 FQNEAQ (reference sequence). The CDR3 is made up of 17 amino acids. The V gene lost 4 bases and the J gene lost 0 bases, with 15 bases spanning the gap. The CDR3 coding sequence is TGTGCCAGCAGCTCCTCACTAACAGGGTCGAACACCGGGGAGCTGTTTTTT. Protein product: CASSSSLTGSNTGELFF.

The chain uses TRBV4-3 and TRBJ2-2; D uncertain. Germline V gene data show CDR1 as LGHNA and CDR2 as YSLEER. Trimming took 0 bases from V and 5 from J, leaving 10 bases between them. This CDR3 spans 15 amino acids. The CDR3 DNA reads as TGCGCCAGCAGCCAAGAATACTCGTGGACCGGGGAGCTGTTTTTT. This sequence encodes CASSQEYSWTGELFF.

This chain uses TRBV5-1 with TRBJ2-1, with D uncertain. CDR1 SGHRS and CDR2 YFSETQ come from the germline V gene. The length of the CDR3 is 13 residues. Trimming removed 0 bases at V and 6 bases at J, with 7 bases between. The CDR3 here is CASSLDYGNEQFF. CDR3 DNA sequence: TGCGCCAGCAGCTTGGACTATGGCAATGAGCAGTTCTTC. Full variable domain (outside the CDR3, taken from reference TRBV5-1 and TRBJ2-1): KAGVTQTPRYLIKTRGQQVTLSCSPISGHRSVSWYQQTPGQGLQFLFEYFSETQRNKGNFPGRFSGRQFSNSRSEMNVSTLELGDSALYLCASSLDYGNEQFFGPGTRLTVL.

The chain is built from TRBV30 and TRBJ2-7; weak D call: TRBD2 (5 bases). Trimming stripped 0 bases from V and 2 bases from J, with 14 bases between. This CDR3 comprises 15 residues. CDR1 GTSNPN and CDR2 SVGIG come from the germline V gene (reference sequence). CDR3 in DNA: TGTGCCTGGAGTGTCGGGATTGGGTCTACCTACGAGCAGTACTTC. As protein: CAWSVGIGSTYEQYF.